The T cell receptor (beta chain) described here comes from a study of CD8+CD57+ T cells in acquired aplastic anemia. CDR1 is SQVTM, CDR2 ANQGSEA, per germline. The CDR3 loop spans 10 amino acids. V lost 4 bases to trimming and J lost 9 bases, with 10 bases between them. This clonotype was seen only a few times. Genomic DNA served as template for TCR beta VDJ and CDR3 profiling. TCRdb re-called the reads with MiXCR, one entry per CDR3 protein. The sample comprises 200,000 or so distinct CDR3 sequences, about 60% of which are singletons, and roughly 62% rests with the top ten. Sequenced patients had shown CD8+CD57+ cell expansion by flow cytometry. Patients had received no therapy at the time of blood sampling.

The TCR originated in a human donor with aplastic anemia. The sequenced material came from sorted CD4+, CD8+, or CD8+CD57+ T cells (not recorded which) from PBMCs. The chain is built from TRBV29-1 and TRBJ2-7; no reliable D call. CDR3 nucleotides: TGCAGCGTTGCCAGCGAGGCGCAGTACTTC. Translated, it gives CSVASEAQYF.